This T cell receptor beta chain was recovered during a study of CD4 and CD8 cells across lung adenocarcinoma regions. This clonotype is categorized as medium-sized. Germline V gene data show CDR1 as WSHSY and CDR2 as SAAADI. The ends were cut back, 5 bases at V and 0 bases at J, with 8 bases in the middle. The CDR3 is 14 residues long. Donors had localized lung adenocarcinoma, a non-small cell lung cancer. From the PCR reads, TCRdb called clonotypes with MiXCR, one entry per CDR3 protein. The sample yields around 20,000 distinct CDR3 sequences, about 46% seen once. Sequenced sample: CD4+ T cells from the margin of a lung tumor. This sequence was found in a male donor with lung adenocarcinoma. The CD4 and CD8 labels of this study may be unreliable. The genes are TRBV10-2 and TRBJ2-1; no clear D. The CDR3 bases are TGCGCCAGCAGTACGTGGGGCTCCTACAATGAGCAGTTCTTC. This codes for CASSTWGSYNEQFF.